This T cell receptor beta chain was captured in a study of shared clonotypes between healthy human individuals. Study findings and constraints: Sequencing depth was a factor that was expected to affect clonotype sharing among donors.

The CDR3 extends over 14 amino acids. Looked up from germline, CDR1 is LNHDA and CDR2 is SQIVND (reference sequence). V was cut by 0 bases and J by 9 bases, with 14 bases left in between. Unsorted PBMC DNA underwent sequencing on ten immunoSEQ deep assay plates. Clones were sequenced by immunoSEQ multiplex PCR, and TCRdb holds only the in-frame ones, with some missing. The table includes about 490,000 clones, 75% to 85% detected once. Only a few counts were recorded for this clone. Its antigen is unidentified. Source material: PBMCs. J is TRBJ1-1 and V is TRBV19, with a weak D call TRBD1 (5 bases). The sequence derives from a woman in her thirties or forties in good health. Some clones in this sample may be carry-over from other donors' samples. CDR3 amino acids: CASSIDRGDYQAFF. CDR3 sequence (DNA): TGTGCCAGTAGTATAGATCGCGGGGACTACCAAGCTTTCTTT. The full variable domain, its missing parts supplied by reference TRBV19 and TRBJ1-1, is DGGITQSPKYLFRKEGQNVTLSCEQNLNHDAMYWYRQDPGQGLRLIYYSQIVNDFQKGDIAEGYSVSREKKESFPLTVTSAQKNPTAFYLCASSIDRGDYQAFFGQGTRLTVV.